Each of the 9 T cell receptor beta chains below was sequenced from the same sample in a study of shared clonotypes between healthy human individuals. Sequencing was performed with immunoSEQ multiplex PCR; in TCRdb, only in-frame clones are kept and a portion is missing. The data hold more than 1 million clones, with about 84% observed a single time. Sequenced material: memory CD4+ T cells from PBMCs. Regarding subset: CD45RA-negative fraction. These receptors were collected from a man aged 18 to 30 in good health. Some clones in this sample may be carry-over from other donors' samples.

The rearrangement joins TRBV9 to TRBJ1-1; D remains unclear. Trimming removed 0 bases from V and 4 bases from J, with 10 bases in between. Germline V gene sequence: CDR1 SGDLS, CDR2 YYNGEE. The CDR3 sequence is 14 residues long. CDR3 in DNA: TGTGCCAGCAGCGTAGTGGGCTCAAGCACTGAAGCTTTCTTT. It encodes CASSVVGSSTEAFF.

This chain connects TRBV5-1 to TRBJ2-6, with D perhaps matching TRBD1 or TRBD2 (5 bases each). Trimming shortened V by 5 bases and J by 2 bases, and 11 bases separated the two germline ends. The CDR3 contains 15 residues. The germline V gene encodes CDR1 SGHRS and CDR2 YFSETQ. CDR3 region: CASRGTGTGANVLTF. CDR3 nucleotide sequence: TGCGCCAGCAGGGGGACGGGCACTGGGGCCAACGTCCTGACTTTC.

The J gene is TRBJ2-3, the V gene TRBV5-1; D not certain. Trimming took 4 bases from V and 3 from J, leaving 15 bases between them. CDR1 SGHRS and CDR2 YFSETQ come from the germline V gene. The CDR3 sequence is 15 residues long. CDR3 protein: CASSLGIGVTDTQYF. In DNA form, the CDR3 reads TGCGCCAGCAGCCTGGGTATAGGAGTTACAGATACGCAGTATTTT.

The chain couples TRBV11-2 to TRBJ2-7; 9 bases are shared with TRBD2. The CDR3 totals 15 residues. CDR1 and CDR2 (germline): SGHAT, FQNNGV. The junction had 4 bases not matched to a gene; V was cut back by 2 bases and J by 2 bases. The CDR3 is CASSLRASGAYEQYF. The CDR3 bases are TGTGCCAGCAGCTTAAGGGCTAGCGGGGCCTACGAGCAGTACTTC.

V is TRBV19 and J is TRBJ1-1; TRBD1 matches 9 bases. The J segment lost 0 bases and the V segment lost 10 bases, leaving 9 bases of the junction unmatched. The CDR3 length is 15 residues. Germline CDR1 LNHDA, CDR2 SQIVND (reference sequence). DNA for the CDR3: TGTGCCACCAAAACAGGGGGCTCAATGAACACTGAAGCTTTCTTT. This sequence encodes CATKTGGSMNTEAFF.

The chain combines TRBV19 with TRBJ1-1; D unclear. CDR1 and CDR2 from the germline V gene are LNHDA and SQIVND (reference sequence). CDR3 size: 15 residues. V lost 10 bases and J 0 bases, leaving 18 bases between the germline ends. The DNA of the CDR3 is TGTGCCACTCATTTGGCCGTCGGCATGAACACTGAAGCTTTCTTT. Protein sequence: CATHLAVGMNTEAFF. Full variable domain (missing parts from reference TRBV19 and TRBJ1-1): DGGITQSPKYLFRKEGQNVTLSCEQNLNHDAMYWYRQDPGQGLRLIYYSQIVNDFQKGDIAEGYSVSREKKESFPLTVTSAQKNPTAFYLCATHLAVGMNTEAFFGQGTRLTVV.

V gene TRBV4-3 combines with J gene TRBJ2-3; no reliable D call. The germline gives CDR1 LGHNA, CDR2 YSLEER. The CDR3 extends over 13 amino acids. V was clipped by 4 bases and J by 2 bases, with 7 bases between them. The CDR3 bases are TGCGCCAGCAGCCCCTCCCTCACAGATACGCAGTATTTT. It yields the protein CASSPSLTDTQYF.

In DNA, the CDR3 is TGTGCCAGCAGAGCCTCAGGGGGGAGGCCAGGAAACACCATATATTTT. As protein: CASRASGGRPGNTIYF. V usage is TRBV28 and J usage is TRBJ1-3; 7 bases align to TRBD1. The CDR3 extends over 16 amino acids. V lost 6 bases and J lost 4; bases outside the gene matches: 12. Looked up from germline, CDR1 is MDHEN and CDR2 is SYDVKM.

The rearrangement uses TRBV18 and TRBJ1-1, with D possibly matching TRBD1 (6 bases). CDR1 and CDR2 (germline): KGHSH, LQKENI. The CDR3 has 13 residues. V gave up 3 bases and J gave up 5 bases, with 10 bases separating them. The CDR3 DNA reads as TGTGCCAGCTCACCCGACAGGAGGACTGAAGCTTTCTTT. Its translation is CASSPDRRTEAFF.